The clone carrying this TCR beta chain has only a few counts. These data originate in a study of T cell clones after liver transplantation. Across the study: Standard immunosuppression, with no induction, continued until 12-24 months after transplant.

Method: immunoSEQ multiplex PCR; TCRdb's copy keeps in-frame clones and lacks some. The sample records tens of thousands of clones, about 71% being singletons. Trimming pared 5 bases from V and 7 bases from J, leaving 9 bases between. CDR3 size: 12 residues. CDR1 and CDR2 (germline): SEHNR, FQNEAQ (reference sequence). This TCR was recovered from a human patient who received a liver transplant. Some T cells could come from the graft donor. Material: CD4+ T cells from blood, obtained at the approximately 15-month timepoint. The genes are TRBV7-9 and TRBJ2-1, with D perhaps TRBD2 (5 bases). The CDR3 region is CASSPRENEQFF. In DNA form, the CDR3 reads TGTGCCAGCAGCCCTAGGGAGAATGAGCAGTTCTTC.